Following are 26 T cell receptor beta chains from one sample sequenced in a study of T cells in localized non-small cell lung cancer. This table comes from immunoSEQ multiplex PCR, and its TCRdb copy is limited to in-frame clones, with some not included. The sample contains nearly 11,000 clones, approximately 91% of which appear only once. The starting material was peripheral blood, obtained before any cancer treatment. These TCRs come from a male donor aged 60 or over with stage III lung adenocarcinoma.

This sequence joins TRBV29-1 and TRBJ2-1, with TRBD2 as a possible D gene (5 bases). V lost 2 bases, J lost 9 bases, and 11 bases lay in between. The CDR3 covers 12 residues. Germline V lookup: CDR1 SQVTM, CDR2 ANQGSEA. The CDR3 sequence: CSVELLRGEQFF. CDR3 DNA sequence: TGCAGCGTTGAACTCCTTCGGGGTGAGCAGTTCTTC.

The V call is TRBV30, the J call TRBJ1-3; a possible D gene is TRBD1 (5 bases). V was pared by 2 bases and J by 4 bases, with 15 bases between. The CDR3 is 15 residues long. Germline-derived CDR1 and CDR2 are GTSNPN and SVGIG (reference sequence). CDR3 coding DNA: TGTGCCTGGAGTCGGGACTCCGGCCAAGGAAACACCATATATTTT. It translates to CAWSRDSGQGNTIYF.

This clone was recorded only once. CDR3 coding DNA: TGTGCCAGCAGCACGTTAGCGGGAGGGAGTGGTGAGCAGTTCTTC. Translated, it gives CASSTLAGGSGEQFF. The V call is TRBV28, the J call TRBJ2-1; TRBD2 matches at 11 bases. Germline V lookup: CDR1 MDHEN, CDR2 SYDVKM. This CDR3 region has 15 residues. V lost 6 bases and J lost 9; bases outside the gene matches: 10.

This chain joins TRBV5-1 and TRBJ1-5; tentative D call: TRBD1 (6 bases). Trimming cost V 0 bases and J 4 bases, with 11 bases left between them. Germline CDR1 SGHRS, CDR2 YFSETQ. This CDR3 is 15 amino acids long. The CDR3 sequence is CASSLAGQLNQPQHF. CDR3 nucleotides: TGCGCCAGCAGCTTGGCTGGACAGCTAAATCAGCCCCAGCATTTT.

This chain uses TRBV11-3 with TRBJ2-2; TRBD1 aligns across 7 bases. CDR1 is SGHNT, CDR2 YENEEA, per germline. V lost 6 bases to trimming and J lost 7 bases; unmatched junction nucleotides: 5. This CDR3 has 13 residues. The CDR3 DNA is TGTGCCAGCAGGTCCTCAGGGGGCGGGGAGCTGTTTTTT. Translation: CASRSSGGGELFF.

The rearrangement joins TRBV6-5 to TRBJ2-5, with 9 positions matching TRBD2. CDR1 is MNHEY, CDR2 SVGAGI, per germline. V lost 8 bases and J lost 5; bases outside the gene matches: 9. This CDR3 spans 14 amino acids. CDR3 in amino acids: CASGSGTSHETQYF. CDR3 in DNA: TGTGCCAGCGGTTCAGGGACTAGCCATGAGACCCAGTACTTC.

The chain joins TRBV7-8 to TRBJ2-7, with a possible D match to TRBD2 (6 bases). CDR1 and CDR2 (germline): SGHVS, FQNEAQ. The CDR3 covers 15 residues. V lost 5 bases, J lost 2 bases, and 16 bases lay in between. This chain's CDR3 is CASSGRVGGPYEQYF. The CDR3 nucleotides read TGTGCCAGCAGCGGCAGGGTGGGAGGACCCTACGAGCAGTACTTC.

This clone was counted once. The chain couples TRBV19 to TRBJ1-1; a weak D match, TRBD1 (5 bases). Trimming removed 7 bases at V and 0 bases at J, with 9 bases between. Per the germline V gene, CDR1 is LNHDA and CDR2 is SQIVND (reference sequence). The CDR3 contains 13 residues. CDR3 coding DNA: TGTGCCAGTATGGGGCCGATGAACACTGAAGCTTTCTTT. Translation: CASMGPMNTEAFF. The entire variable domain, with the rest obtained from reference TRBV19 and TRBJ1-1, is as follows: DGGITQSPKYLFRKEGQNVTLSCEQNLNHDAMYWYRQDPGQGLRLIYYSQIVNDFQKGDIAEGYSVSREKKESFPLTVTSAQKNPTAFYLCASMGPMNTEAFFGQGTRLTVV.

The chain carries TRBV30 and TRBJ2-7; D is uncertain. Between the trimmed V and J ends, which lost 3 bases and 3 bases, there was a span of 9 bases. CDR3 length: 12 amino acids. Germline V gene data show CDR1 as GTSNPN and CDR2 as SVGIG (reference sequence). CDR3 nucleotides: TGTGCCTGGAGGAGGTCGGGCTACGAGCAGTACTTC. It codes for CAWRRSGYEQYF.

This clone has just a few counts. V and J are TRBV6-6 and TRBJ1-4; D gene ambiguous. The germline CDR1 and CDR2 sequences are MNHNY and SVGAGI (reference sequence). V lost 1 base, J lost 5 bases, and 5 bases lay in between. The CDR3 extends over 13 amino acids. Here the CDR3 DNA reads TGTGCCAGCAGTTACTGGAAGAATGAAAAACTGTTTTTT. Residues: CASSYWKNEKLFF.

This clone came up once. The chain recombines TRBV19 with TRBJ2-7; TRBD2 might be the D (5 bases). This CDR3 region has 14 residues. Germline V gene data show CDR1 as LNHDA and CDR2 as SQIVND (reference sequence). The V end was cut by 3 bases, the J end by 4 bases, with 13 bases between. CDR3 bases: TGTGCCAGTAGTATCGCGGGCACGGTATACGAGCAGTACTTC. This translates into CASSIAGTVYEQYF.

The chain carries TRBV5-8 and TRBJ1-5, with TRBD1 as a possible D gene (6 bases). Germline values: CDR1 SGHTS, CDR2 YDEGEE. The germline V and J ends were trimmed by 4 bases and 0 bases, with 17 bases remaining between them. The length of the CDR3 is 17 residues. Here the CDR3 DNA reads TGTGCCAGCAGCGCGAGGGGGACCATTTATAGCAATCAGCCCCAGCATTTT. This codes for CASSARGTIYSNQPQHF. The full variable domain, completed using reference TRBV5-8 and TRBJ1-5, is EAGVTQSPTHLIKTRGQQATLRCSPISGHTSVYWYQQALGLGLQFLLWYDEGEERNRGNFPPRFSGRQFPNYSSELNVNALELEDSALYLCASSARGTIYSNQPQHFGDGTRLSIL.

The rearrangement links TRBV28 to TRBJ2-3; 9 nucleotides agree with TRBD2. Germline V gene lookup returns CDR1 MDHEN and CDR2 SYDVKM. V lost 5 bases, J lost 2 bases, and 5 bases stayed unmatched. The CDR3 covers 15 residues. The CDR3 spells CASSASGNPTDTQYF. The CDR3 DNA is TGTGCCAGCAGTGCTAGCGGGAATCCCACAGATACGCAGTATTTT.

This chain uses TRBV28 with TRBJ1-5; 10 nucleotides agree with TRBD1. Per the germline V gene, CDR1 is MDHEN and CDR2 is SYDVKM. Trimming took 7 bases from V and 2 from J; bases not matched to a gene: 11. CDR3 length equals 17 residues. The CDR3 DNA sequence: TGTGCCAGCAAAACGACAGGGGGCGTACGGCGCAATCAGCCCCAGCATTTT. Translating gives CASKTTGGVRRNQPQHF.

The CDR3 spells CASSSREDEQFF. CDR3 DNA: TGTGCCAGCTCATCCAGGGAAGATGAGCAGTTCTTC. The chain joins TRBV18 to TRBJ2-1, with a tentative D call TRBD1 (5 bases). The CDR3 consists of 12 residues. The V gene's germline CDR1 is KGHSH and CDR2 LQKENI. With 5 bases removed from V and 8 bases from J, the gap between germline ends came to 10 bases.

The chain uses TRBV9 and TRBJ2-3; D is unclear. V lost 4 bases, J lost 1 base, and 19 bases lay in between. The CDR3 spans 17 residues. Per germline, CDR1 SGDLS and CDR2 YYNGEE. DNA of the CDR3: TGTGCCAGCAGCTTAGAGGCCCAGGTCGTGGGCACAGATACGCAGTATTTT. Its protein is CASSLEAQVVGTDTQYF.

The chain joins TRBV14 to TRBJ1-1, with no clear D. Trimming removed 3 bases at V and 1 base at J, with 9 bases between. CDR1 SGHDN and CDR2 FVKESK come from the germline V gene. CDR3 length: 14 residues. CDR3 amino acids: CASSQVVGNTEAFF. CDR3 bases: TGTGCCAGCAGCCAGGTGGTTGGGAACACTGAAGCTTTCTTT.

V is TRBV6-5 and J is TRBJ1-1; no clear D. In germline, CDR1 is MNHEY, CDR2 SVGAGI. CDR3 size: 12 residues. V was clipped by 8 bases and J by 8 bases, with 15 bases between them. CDR3 nucleotide sequence: TGTGCCAGCGGAAAAGATCGGAGAGAAGCTTTCTTT. Amino acids: CASGKDRREAFF.

The rearrangement joins TRBV14 to TRBJ2-5; no definite D call. V lost 1 base, J lost 4 bases, and 13 bases lay in between. Germline-derived CDR1 and CDR2 are SGHDN and FVKESK. The CDR3 extends over 15 amino acids. CDR3 DNA sequence: TGTGCCAGCAGCCAAGTGATGGGTAATTCAGAGACCCAGTACTTC. This gives the protein CASSQVMGNSETQYF.

V and J are TRBV29-1 and TRBJ2-2, with 7 bases identical to TRBD1. V lost 4 bases, J lost 5 bases, and 10 bases stayed unmatched. This CDR3 comprises 15 residues. CDR1 SQVTM and CDR2 ANQGSEA come from the germline V gene. The CDR3 spells CSVGGVTGNTGELFF. Written as DNA, the CDR3 is TGCAGCGTTGGAGGCGTGACAGGGAATACCGGGGAGCTGTTTTTT.

This chain links TRBV5-6 with TRBJ2-7; 7 nucleotides match TRBD1. Germline loops: CDR1 SGHDT, CDR2 YYEEEE. The V segment lost 4 bases and the J segment 2 bases; nucleotides outside the gene matches: 9. This CDR3 spans 15 amino acids. CDR3 nucleotides: TGTGCCAGCAGCAGGTCAGGGGGATTGCCCTACGAGCAGTACTTC. Amino acid sequence: CASSRSGGLPYEQYF.

The rearrangement uses TRBV6-1 and TRBJ2-1; D remains unclear. From germline, CDR1 is MNHNS and CDR2 SASEGT. Trimming pared 4 bases from V and 5 bases from J, leaving 12 bases between. The CDR3 loop spans 14 amino acids. As DNA, the CDR3 is TGTGCCAGCAGTGCCTTAGACCGCGACAATGAGCAGTTCTTC. Translation gives CASSALDRDNEQFF.

In nucleotides, the CDR3 is TGTGCCAGCAGCTTAAGACAGGGGTCTAATGAAAAACTGTTTTTT. This sequence encodes CASSLRQGSNEKLFF. The rearrangement uses TRBV7-9 and TRBJ1-4, with 8 bases aligning to TRBD1. Looked up from germline, CDR1 is SEHNR and CDR2 is FQNEAQ (reference sequence). The CDR3 has 15 residues. J gave up 3 bases and V 2 bases, and 2 bases lay outside the gene matches.

The chain joins TRBV11-2 to TRBJ2-1; D may correspond to TRBD1 or TRBD2 (5 bases each). The germline CDR1 and CDR2 sequences are SGHAT and FQNNGV. The CDR3 runs to 16 residues. V was pared by 7 bases and J by 4 bases, with 20 bases between. The CDR3 loop reads CASIIGVRGRYNEQFF. The CDR3, as DNA: TGTGCCAGCATCATCGGGGTGAGGGGTCGATACAATGAGCAGTTCTTC.

This chain uses TRBV30 with TRBJ2-5, with D tentatively TRBD2 (5 bases). Germline V CDR1 and CDR2: GTSNPN, SVGIG (reference sequence). Trimming cost V 7 bases and J 3 bases, with 12 bases left between them. The CDR3 is 12 residues long. The CDR3 protein is CASSDLKETQYF. CDR3 bases: TGTGCCTCCTCGGACTTAAAAGAGACCCAGTACTTC. Full variable domain (outside the CDR3, taken from reference TRBV30 and TRBJ2-5): SQTIHQWPATLVQPVGSPLSLECTVEGTSNPNLYWYRQAAGRGLQLLFYSVGIGQISSEVPQNLSASRPQDRQFILSSKKLLLSDSGFYLCASSDLKETQYFGPGTRLLVL.

The chain joins TRBV30 to TRBJ2-5, with 9 bases fitting TRBD1. J was trimmed by 5 bases and V by 5 bases; bases with no gene match: 6. This CDR3 comprises 13 residues. Germline CDR1 is GTSNPN and CDR2 is SVGIG (reference sequence). For the CDR3, the DNA is TGTGCCTGGGGGACAGGGAGGGAGGAGACCCAGTACTTC. Protein product: CAWGTGREETQYF.